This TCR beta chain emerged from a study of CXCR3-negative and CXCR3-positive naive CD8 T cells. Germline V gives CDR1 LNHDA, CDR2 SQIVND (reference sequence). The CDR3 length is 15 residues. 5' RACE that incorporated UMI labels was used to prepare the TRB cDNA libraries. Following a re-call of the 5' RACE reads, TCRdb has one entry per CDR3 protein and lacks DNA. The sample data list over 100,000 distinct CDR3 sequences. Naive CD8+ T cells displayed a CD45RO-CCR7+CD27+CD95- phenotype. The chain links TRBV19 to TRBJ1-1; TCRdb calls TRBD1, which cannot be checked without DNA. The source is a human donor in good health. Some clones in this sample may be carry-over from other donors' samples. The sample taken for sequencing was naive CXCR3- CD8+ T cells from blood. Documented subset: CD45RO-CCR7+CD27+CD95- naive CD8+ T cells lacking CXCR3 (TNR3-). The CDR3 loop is CASSIGDRVGPEAFF.